The next 20 T cell receptor beta chains were all read from a single sample in a study of blood T cell repertoires in COVID-19. Data came from immunoSEQ multiplex PCR; TCRdb stores just in-frame clones and leaves some out. The profile shows 100,000 to 150,000 clones, about 79% of them singletons. The specimen sequenced was peripheral blood. The receptors shown here come from a woman in her forties or fifties with acute or convalescent COVID-19.

This chain uses TRBV2 with TRBJ1-6, with no clear D. The germline V gene encodes CDR1 SNHLY and CDR2 FYNNEI. The CDR3 is 13 residues long. V shed 0 bases and J shed 7 bases, with 4 bases lying between them. The CDR3 DNA follows: TGTGCCAGCAGTGAAGCCAGAAATTCACCCCTCCACTTT. This translates into CASSEARNSPLHF. Variable domain in full (rest from reference TRBV2 and TRBJ1-6): EPEVTQTPSHQVTQMGQEVILRCVPISNHLYFYWYRQILGQKVEFLVSFYNNEISEKSEIFDDQFSVERPDGSNFTLKIRSTKLEDSAMYFCASSEARNSPLHFGNGTRLTVT.

The chain has TRBV25-1 and TRBJ2-1, with D maybe TRBD1 (6 bases). There are 16 residues in the CDR3. V lost 1 base and J 2 bases, leaving 12 bases between the germline ends. Germline CDR1 and CDR2: MGHDK and SYGVNS. The CDR3 protein is CASSESRQAPYNEQFF. The CDR3 DNA reads as TGTGCCAGCAGTGAATCGAGACAGGCACCCTACAATGAGCAGTTCTTC.

The V call is TRBV27, the J call TRBJ1-1, with no clear D. Germline V gene sequence: CDR1 MNHEY, CDR2 SMNVEV (reference sequence). This CDR3 spans 14 amino acids. V was pared by 8 bases and J by 1 base, with 14 bases between. The CDR3 bases are TGTGCCAGCCTTTGGAGGACGGAGAACACTGAAGCTTTCTTT. It is translated as CASLWRTENTEAFF.

The V gene is TRBV24-1, the J gene TRBJ2-1; D perhaps matches TRBD2 (5 bases). The germline gives CDR1 KGHDR, CDR2 SFDVKD. V lost 3 bases to trimming and J lost 2 bases, with 10 bases between them. This CDR3 is built from 15 residues. CDR3 nucleotides: TGTGCCACCAGTGATGCGGGCTTAACCTACAATGAGCAGTTCTTC. Its translation is CATSDAGLTYNEQFF.

The rearrangement links TRBV19 to TRBJ2-1, with 8 bases identical to TRBD1. V lost 3 bases, J lost 9 bases, and 10 bases stayed unmatched. Germline assignment: CDR1 LNHDA and CDR2 SQIVND (reference sequence). This CDR3 comprises 15 residues. Here the CDR3 DNA reads TGTGCCAGTAGTATTGCTGGACAGGGTTTCGCTGAGCAGTTCTTC. Translation gives CASSIAGQGFAEQFF.

V and J are TRBV5-6 and TRBJ1-2; D perhaps matches TRBD1 (6 bases). Between the trimmed V and J ends, which lost 5 bases and 4 bases, there was a span of 18 bases. The CDR3 is 15 amino acids. Germline loops: CDR1 SGHDT, CDR2 YYEEEE. The CDR3 loop is CASRFPRTGPYGYTF. Here the CDR3 DNA reads TGTGCCAGCAGATTCCCGAGAACAGGGCCCTATGGCTACACCTTC.

The chain employs TRBV19 and TRBJ1-4; TRBD1 is a possible D gene (5 bases). There are 14 residues in the CDR3. The germline V and J ends were trimmed by 8 bases and 7 bases, with 17 bases remaining between them. CDR1 is LNHDA, CDR2 SQIVND, per germline (reference sequence). CDR3 protein: CASGGDVLIEKLFF. The CDR3 bases are TGTGCCAGTGGGGGGGACGTCCTTATTGAAAAACTGTTTTTT.

This clone was seen only once. This chain uses TRBV5-1 with TRBJ1-6; 10 bases line up with TRBD1. Germline-derived CDR1 and CDR2 are SGHRS and YFSETQ. Trimming cost V 3 bases and J 9 bases; bases outside gene matches: 6. The CDR3 runs to 15 residues. The CDR3 DNA reads TGCGCCAGCAGCTCGGACAGGGGGGAATTTTCACCCCTCCACTTT. Translation: CASSSDRGEFSPLHF.

The chain combines TRBV18 with TRBJ1-4; TRBD1 is a possible D gene (5 bases). The CDR3 sequence is 16 residues long. V gave up 4 bases and J gave up 0 bases, with 12 bases separating them. Germline V gene sequence: CDR1 KGHSH, CDR2 LQKENI. The CDR3 region has the DNA TGTGCCAGCTCACGTGTCCAGGGATCAACTAATGAAAAACTGTTTTTT. It encodes CASSRVQGSTNEKLFF.

This sequence joins TRBV6-5 and TRBJ1-1, with TRBD1 as a possible D gene (6 bases). Germline-derived CDR1 and CDR2 are MNHEY and SVGAGI. The CDR3 extends over 13 amino acids. Trimming removed 5 bases from V and 5 bases from J, with 12 bases in between. The CDR3 coding sequence is TGTGCCAGCAGTCAGGGGCTGAGGACTGAAGCTTTCTTT. It specifies CASSQGLRTEAFF.

The chain couples TRBV3-1 (or the pseudogene TRBV3-2) to TRBJ1-4; D is unclear. This CDR3 has 12 amino acids. Germline V CDR1 and CDR2: LGHDT, YNNKEL (reference sequence). V was trimmed by 6 bases and J by 3 bases, leaving 5 bases between them. CDR3 region: CASRLANEKLFF. DNA for the CDR3: TGTGCCAGCAGACTTGCTAATGAAAAACTGTTTTTT.

The CDR3 DNA follows: TGTGCCAGCAGCTTCGACAGCTCCTACGAGCAGTACTTC. The encoded protein is CASSFDSSYEQYF. This chain uses TRBV5-4 with TRBJ2-7; D may be TRBD1 (5 bases). The length of the CDR3 is 13 residues. CDR1 is SGHNT and CDR2 is YYREEE in the germline V gene (reference sequence). V dropped 2 bases and J dropped 0 bases, with 6 bases sitting between them.

This clone showed up just a few times. The chain recombines TRBV2 with TRBJ1-6; TRBD1 might be the D (5 bases). Germline CDR1 and CDR2: SNHLY and FYNNEI. The CDR3 is 14 residues long. V shed 2 bases and J shed 10 bases, with 12 bases lying between them. CDR3 bases: TGTGCCAGCAGTGAACAGGGTTCTCGGTCACCCCTCCACTTT. Amino acids: CASSEQGSRSPLHF.

The chain is built from TRBV7-8 and TRBJ2-3; 7 bases are a match to TRBD1. Germline V gene lookup returns CDR1 SGHVS and CDR2 FQNEAQ. Trimming cost V 8 bases and J 2 bases; bases outside gene matches: 4. The CDR3 length is 13 residues. CDR3 protein: CASADRATDTQYF. DNA of the CDR3: TGTGCCAGCGCAGACAGGGCCACAGATACGCAGTATTTT. The variable domain in full, with the rest retrieved from reference TRBV7-8 and TRBJ2-3, is GAGVSQSPRYKVAKRGQDVALRCDPISGHVSLFWYQQALGQGPEFLTYFQNEAQLDKSGLPSDRFFAERPEGSVSTLKIQRTQQEDSAVYLCASADRATDTQYFGPGTRLTVL.

The rearrangement joins TRBV28 to TRBJ2-7; 9 positions match TRBD1. Germline CDR1 reads MDHEN; CDR2 reads SYDVKM. This CDR3 contains 15 residues. V trimming: 5 bases; J trimming: 5 bases; junction bases outside the gene matches: 10. CDR3: CASSEDRGRVNEQYF. In DNA form, the CDR3 reads TGTGCCAGCAGTGAGGACAGGGGAAGGGTCAACGAGCAGTACTTC.

V is TRBV7-6 and J is TRBJ2-1; D is uncertain. The CDR3 sequence is 11 residues long. CDR1 and CDR2 (germline): SGHVS, FNYEAQ. V lost 1 base to trimming and J lost 9 bases, with 4 bases between them. CDR3 in DNA: TGTGCCAGCAGCTTAGATCTTGAGCAGTTCTTC. It codes for CASSLDLEQFF.

The chain recombines TRBV12-3 or TRBV12-4 with TRBJ1-2; D possibly corresponds to TRBD1 (5 bases). CDR3 length: 11 amino acids. Trimming pared 7 bases from V and 8 bases from J, leaving 11 bases between. CDR3 DNA: TGTGCCAGCACCAGGGCGGTCGGCTACACCTTC. Its protein is CASTRAVGYTF.

This clone was seen only once. The chain joins TRBV6-5 to TRBJ2-7, with D perhaps matching TRBD2 (7 bases). This CDR3 is built from 14 residues. Germline CDR1 and CDR2: MNHEY and SVGAGI. V was trimmed by 6 bases and J by 4 bases, leaving 16 bases between them. CDR3 in amino acids: CASRRGRASYEQYF. CDR3 coding DNA: TGTGCCAGCAGGAGGGGGAGGGCTTCTTACGAGCAGTACTTC.

The chain joins TRBV5-6 to TRBJ2-1, with 8 bases lining up with TRBD1. Losses at the gene ends were 3 bases for V and 12 bases for J; bases not matched to a gene: 17. The CDR3 spans 16 residues. CDR1 is SGHDT and CDR2 is YYEEEE in the germline V gene. CDR3 loop: CASSSITGTGTQGQFF. DNA of the CDR3: TGTGCCAGCAGCTCCATTACCGGGACAGGTACCCAGGGGCAGTTCTTC. The full variable domain, its missing parts supplied by reference TRBV5-6 and TRBJ2-1, is DAGVTQSPTHLIKTRGQQVTLRCSPKSGHDTVSWYQQALGQGPQFIFQYYEEEERQRGNFPDRFSGHQFPNYSSELNVNALLLGDSALYLCASSSITGTGTQGQFFGPGTRLTVL.

The V and J genes are TRBV19 and TRBJ2-3, with 9 bases matching TRBD1. The CDR3 runs 15 residues. Trimming at V came to 4 bases and at J to 5 bases, leaving 7 bases not matched to a gene. CDR1 LNHDA and CDR2 SQIVND come from the germline V gene (reference sequence). The CDR3 DNA sequence: TGTGCCAGTAGTACCCAGGGACAGGGAGTAGATACGCAGTATTTT. Protein sequence: CASSTQGQGVDTQYF.